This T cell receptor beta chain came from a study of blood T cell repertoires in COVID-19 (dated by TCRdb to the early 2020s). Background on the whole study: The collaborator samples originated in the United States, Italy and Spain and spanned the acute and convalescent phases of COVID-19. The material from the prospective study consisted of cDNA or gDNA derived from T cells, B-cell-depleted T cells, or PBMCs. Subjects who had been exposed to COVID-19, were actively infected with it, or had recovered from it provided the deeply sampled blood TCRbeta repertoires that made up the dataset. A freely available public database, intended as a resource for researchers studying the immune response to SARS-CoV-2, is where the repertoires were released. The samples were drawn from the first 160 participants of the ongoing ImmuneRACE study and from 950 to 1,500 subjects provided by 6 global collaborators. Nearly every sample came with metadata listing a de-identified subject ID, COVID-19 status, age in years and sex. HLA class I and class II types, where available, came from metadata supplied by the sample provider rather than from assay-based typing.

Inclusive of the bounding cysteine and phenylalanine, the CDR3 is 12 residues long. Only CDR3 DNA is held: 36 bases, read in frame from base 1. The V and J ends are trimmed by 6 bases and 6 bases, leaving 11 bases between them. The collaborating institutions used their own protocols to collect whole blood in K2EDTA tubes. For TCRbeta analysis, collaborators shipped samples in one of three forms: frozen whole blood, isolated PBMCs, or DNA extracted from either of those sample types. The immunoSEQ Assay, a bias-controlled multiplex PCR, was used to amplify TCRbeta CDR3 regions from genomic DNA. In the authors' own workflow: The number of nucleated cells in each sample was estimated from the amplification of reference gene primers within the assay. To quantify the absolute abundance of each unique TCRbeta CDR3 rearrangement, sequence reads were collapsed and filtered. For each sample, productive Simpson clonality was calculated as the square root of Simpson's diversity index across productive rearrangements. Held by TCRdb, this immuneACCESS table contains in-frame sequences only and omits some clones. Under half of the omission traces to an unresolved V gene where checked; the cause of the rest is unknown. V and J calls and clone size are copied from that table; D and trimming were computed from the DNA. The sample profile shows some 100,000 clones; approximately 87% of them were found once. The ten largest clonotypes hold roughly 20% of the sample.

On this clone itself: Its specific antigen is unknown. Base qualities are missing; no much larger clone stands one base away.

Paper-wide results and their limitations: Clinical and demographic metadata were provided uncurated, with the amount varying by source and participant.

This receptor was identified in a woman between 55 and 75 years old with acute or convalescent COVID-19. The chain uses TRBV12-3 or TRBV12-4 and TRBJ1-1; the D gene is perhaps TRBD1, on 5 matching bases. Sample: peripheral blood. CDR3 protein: CASSPGSAEAFF. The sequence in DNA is TGTGCCAGCAGCCCAGGGTCCGCTGAAGCTTTCTTT.